This T cell receptor beta chain was sequenced in a study of regulatory dendritic cells for organ transplantation. The protocol was immunoSEQ multiplex PCR, while the TCRdb copy is restricted to in-frame clones and leaves out a portion. The data contain 4,000 to 5,000 clones, 50% to 75% of them singletons. Sorted subsets were CFSE-labeled and cultured roughly five days with allogeneic dendritic cells. Germline lookup yields CDR1 SEHNR and CDR2 FQNEAQ (reference sequence). Trimming at V came to 5 bases and at J to 0 bases, leaving 6 bases not matched to a gene. The CDR3 runs to 16 residues. In its sample, this clone was seen a few times. Its antigen is unidentified.

The receptor comes from a human donor in good health. Sequencing was carried out using memory CD8+ T cells from blood cultured with regulatory dendritic cells. Subset defined: CD45RO+ memory T cells. This chain uses TRBV7-9 with TRBJ2-2; 7 bases fit TRBD1. CDR3 sequence (DNA): TGTGCCAGCAGCCCTTTTGGGACAGCGAACACCGGGGAGCTGTTTTTT. Amino acid sequence: CASSPFGTANTGELFF.